The clone carrying this T cell receptor (beta chain) showed up many times. Its antigen is not known. These data originate in a study of regulatory T cells in long-lasting Graves disease. Study information: The study enrolled newly diagnosed Graves' patients on antithyroid drugs under 3 months. Points from the study as a whole: The study found persistent patients shared more public clonotypes (over 2,500) than new patients (nearly 1,000).

Trimming stripped 6 bases from V and 4 bases from J, with 10 bases between. In germline, CDR1 is SQVTM, CDR2 ANQGSEA. The CDR3 has 12 amino acids. Time point reported: newly diagnosed GD, antithyroid drugs for less than 3 months. The TCR library was made from RNA that had been extracted from PBMCs in TRIzol. Through Arm-PCR of CDR3 regions and iRepertoire HTBI primers, TCR beta libraries were built. TCRdb reprocessed the multiplex PCR reads with MiXCR, giving one entry per CDR3 protein. The sample consists of 680,000 or so distinct CDR3 sequences, roughly 15% of them appearing once. The same specimen was also included in a second study, on T cells in Graves' hyperthyroidism and ophthalmopathy. That paper adds: Classification by a 13 V-J model distinguished ophthalmopathy from stable hyperthyroidism.

The sample in question was peripheral blood mononuclear cells (PBMCs), obtained at new diagnosis, from a patient treated with antithyroid drugs. The sequence was collected from a woman in her twenties or thirties with Graves disease. The rearrangement links TRBV29-1 to TRBJ2-1; maybe TRBD2 (6 bases). CDR3 sequence: CSVLGGYNEQFF. The CDR3 region has the DNA TGCAGCGTGCTGGGGGGTTACAATGAGCAGTTCTTC.